The source of this TCR beta chain is a study of molecular identifiers for immune sequencing clone quantification. Whole-study context: Across replicate runs, RNA obtained from approximately 22,000 or 94,000 naive CD8 cells was divided into five, with four undergoing sequencing.

Study-wide points: In CMV-specific effectors, clones above 20 copies held over 98% of molecules; naive, under 1%.

As regards this clonotype: Its target is unknown.

From the PCR reads, TCRdb called clonotypes with MiXCR, one entry per CDR3 protein. The sample carries over 600,000 distinct CDR3 sequences, about 20% recorded once. Libraries of naive CD8 T cells were made from about 19,000 to 1,100,000 sorted cells. They used 10%, 30% or 50% RNA. Sorting recovered naive CD8 T cells on a CD8+CD4-CCR7+CD45RA+ profile. CDR1 is SGHAT, CDR2 FQNNGV, per germline. The CDR3 has 15 amino acids. V was trimmed by 1 base and J by 6 bases, leaving 15 bases between them. The chain employs TRBV11-2 and TRBJ2-5, with D hard to call. The sample was naive CD8+ T cells from blood, with Jurkat cell RNA spiked in. Subset: FACS-sorted CD8+CD4-CCR7+CD45RA+ naive T cells. The sequence came from a human donor in good health. Some libraries in this study had Jurkat cell RNA spiked in. The CDR3 nucleotides are TGTGCCAGCAGCTTAGGAGGAATTTGGCAACAGACCCAGTACTTC. It is translated as CASSLGGIWQQTQYF.